These 7 T cell receptor beta chains share one sample of origin, sequenced in a study of T-cell memory formation after mild COVID-19. TCRdb processed the 5' RACE reads anew with MiXCR; each CDR3 protein has one entry. The sample lists about 400,000 distinct CDR3 sequences, approximately 25% occurring once. The sequencing sample was made of PBMCs or a T cell subset sorted from them (not recorded which). The receptors stem from an adult woman who had mild COVID-19 (a few samples of this study predate the infection). Cell type and time point are not known.

This clonotype was counted ten times or more. The rearrangement links TRBV7-2 to TRBJ1-2; D not resolved. From germline, CDR1 is SGHTA and CDR2 FQGNSA. The CDR3 has 16 residues. V dropped 5 bases and J dropped 2 bases, with 18 bases sitting between them. DNA of the CDR3: TGTGCCAGCAGCCCGGACGCTGGATCCCCAAACTATGGCTACACCTTC. Translated, it gives CASSPDAGSPNYGYTF. Using reference TRBV7-2 and TRBJ1-2 for the parts outside the CDR3, the full variable domain is GAGVSQSPSNKVTEKGKDVELRCDPISGHTALYWYRQSLGQGLEFLIYFQGNSAPDKSGLPSDRFSAERTGGSVSTLTIQRTQQEDSAVYLCASSPDAGSPNYGYTFGSGTRLTVV.

This clonotype has just a few counts. This sequence joins TRBV6-1 and TRBJ1-3; D remains ambiguous. Trimming stripped 8 bases from V and 0 bases from J, with 14 bases between. Per the germline V gene, CDR1 is MNHNS and CDR2 is SASEGT. The CDR3 sequence is 15 residues long. The chain's CDR3 is CASSPTPYSGNTIYF. The CDR3 DNA follows: TGTGCCAGCTCGCCGACACCCTACTCTGGAAACACCATATATTTT.

This CDR3 is CASSQDWSEYGYTF. CDR3 sequence (DNA): TGCGCCAGCAGCCAAGATTGGTCAGAGTATGGCTACACCTTC. This chain uses TRBV4-1 with TRBJ1-2; no clear D gene. The V gene lost 0 bases and the J gene lost 5 bases, with 10 bases spanning the gap. Per germline, CDR1 MGHRA and CDR2 YSYEKL. The CDR3 is 14 residues long.

In nucleotides, the CDR3 is TGTGCCAGCAGCTTGTACCCGGGGAACCAGCCCCAGCATTTT. Translation gives CASSLYPGNQPQHF. J is TRBJ1-5 and V is TRBV5-6; D remains unclear. The V gene's germline CDR1 is SGHDT and CDR2 YYEEEE. The CDR3 loop spans 14 amino acids. V was pared by 1 base and J by 7 bases, with 12 bases between. The whole variable domain, remainder taken from reference TRBV5-6 and TRBJ1-5, is DAGVTQSPTHLIKTRGQQVTLRCSPKSGHDTVSWYQQALGQGPQFIFQYYEEEERQRGNFPDRFSGHQFPNYSSELNVNALLLGDSALYLCASSLYPGNQPQHFGDGTRLSIL.

The V and J genes are TRBV20-1 and TRBJ2-2; possibly TRBD1 or TRBD2 for D (7 bases each). Germline CDR1 is DFQATT and CDR2 is SNEGSKA (reference sequence). The CDR3 runs 15 residues. V lost 2 bases, J lost 4 bases, and 14 bases lay in between. CDR3 coding DNA: TGCAGTGCTAGACCGTCAGGGGGGGGCACCGGGGAGCTGTTTTTT. This sequence encodes CSARPSGGGTGELFF.

This chain uses TRBV12-3 or TRBV12-4 with TRBJ2-5; D is possibly TRBD2 (6 bases). Trimming pared 7 bases from V and 3 bases from J, leaving 15 bases between. The CDR3 length is 14 residues. This chain's CDR3 is CASTLEGREETQYF. In DNA form, the CDR3 reads TGTGCCAGCACCTTGGAGGGTCGGGAAGAGACCCAGTACTTC.

In its sample, this clonotype was seen a few times. The chain is built from TRBV6-2 or TRBV6-3 and TRBJ1-1; D ambiguous. Germline assignment: CDR1 MNHEY and CDR2 SVGEGT. CDR3 length: 13 residues. V lost 2 bases and J 5 bases, leaving 9 bases between the germline ends. CDR3 sequence reads: CASSYSVWTEAFF. CDR3 DNA sequence: TGTGCCAGCAGTTACAGCGTATGGACTGAAGCTTTCTTT.